These T cell receptor beta chains were read from a single sample in a study of high-grade serous ovarian cancer treatment subgroups. Assay used: immunoSEQ multiplex PCR; TCRdb lists only in-frame clones, some missing. The sample carries 4,500 to 5,000 clones, about 70% recorded once. The source material was tumor tissue. The receptors were gathered from a human donor with high-grade serous ovarian cancer. Each CDR3 is given with its conserved first and last residue. The D gene is left open where the match is weak. Expanded clones are given a class, and other clones once, few, many or no size at all.

TGTGCCAGCAGCTTAGCGGGGACCTACAATGAGCAGTTCTTC	CASSLAGTYNEQFF	TRBV11-2	TRBJ2-1	.	.
TGTGCCAGCAGCCCGGGGAGCTCCTACAATGAGCAGTTCTTC	CASSPGSSYNEQFF	TRBV6-5	TRBJ2-1	.	.
TGTGCCAGCAGCTTAGGCTTTAGTATCGTCTCACCCCTCCACTTT	CASSLGFSIVSPLHF	TRBV7-2	TRBJ1-6	once	.
TGTGCCAGTAGTCCGCCACAGGGTGGCTATGGCTACACCTTC	CASSPPQGGYGYTF	TRBV19	TRBJ1-2	.	.
TGTGCCAGTAGTCCCCGGACAGGGTGGATGAACACTGAAGCTTTCTTT	CASSPRTGWMNTEAFF	TRBV19	TRBJ1-1	.	TRBD1
TGTGCCAGCAGTGATCTCGCGGGGGGAGGGGATACGCAGTATTTT	CASSDLAGGGDTQYF	TRBV6-1	TRBJ2-3	.	TRBD2
TGTGCCAGCAGTCGGCGGGGGGTCTGGGGGGATGAGCAGTTCTTC	CASSRRGVWGDEQFF	TRBV5-5	TRBJ2-1	.	TRBD2
TGTGCCAGCAGCCCGGACAGCCAAGAGACCCAGTACTTC	CASSPDSQETQYF	TRBV5-5	TRBJ2-5	.	.
TGTGCCAGTAGCGGGGGGGCAAATGAGCAGTTCTTC	CASSGGANEQFF	TRBV19	TRBJ2-1	.	TRBD2
TGTGCCAGCAGCTTAGATCGGAGTAGTCGGCTTGCGCAGTATTTT	CASSLDRSSRLAQYF	TRBV11-2	TRBJ2-3	.	.
TGTGCCAGTAGCGGGACACACAATAGCAATCAGCCCCAGCATTTT	CASSGTHNSNQPQHF	TRBV19	TRBJ1-5	medium-sized	.
TGTGCCAGCAGCTTGACAGACACTGAAGCTTTCTTT	CASSLTDTEAFF	TRBV5-5	TRBJ1-1	.	.
TGTGCCAGCAGCTCTAGGGTCACTAATGAAAAACTGTTTTTT	CASSSRVTNEKLFF	TRBV5-5	TRBJ1-4	few	.
TGTGCCAGCAGCTCGGGAGGGGATAACATTCAGTACTTC	CASSSGGDNIQYF	TRBV28	TRBJ2-4	.	TRBD2
TGTGCCAGCAGCGTAGAACAGGGAAATTCACCCCTCCACTTT	CASSVEQGNSPLHF	TRBV9	TRBJ1-6	.	.
TGCAGCGTTGCAAGCTCGGGCAGAGTGAGTGGCTACACCTTC	CSVASSGRVSGYTF	TRBV29-1	TRBJ1-2	.	.
TGTGCCAGCAGCGAGACAGGGGAGGACACTGAAGCTTTCTTT	CASSETGEDTEAFF	TRBV9	TRBJ1-1	.	TRBD1
TGTGCCAGCAGAGGAGGGATGACAGGGATGCCCTACGAGCAGTACTTC	CASRGGMTGMPYEQYF	TRBV27	TRBJ2-7	.	.
TGTGCCAGCAGCTTAGCGACAGGGGGAAATGGCTACACCTTC	CASSLATGGNGYTF	TRBV11-1	TRBJ1-2	few	TRBD1
TGTGCCAGCAGTGACAGGGTGGAATACGAGCAGTACTTC	CASSDRVEYEQYF	TRBV6-1	TRBJ2-7	.	.
TGTGCCAGCAGCCAAGTAATTGGTAGGGCGCCGAGCACTGAAGCTTTCTTT	CASSQVIGRAPSTEAFF	TRBV4-2	TRBJ1-1	.	.
TGTGCCAGCAGTGAATGGACAGTCTATGGCTACACCTTC	CASSEWTVYGYTF	TRBV6-5	TRBJ1-2	.	.
TGTGCCAGCCGGACAGGGGGTGGTGGTACGCAGTATTTT	CASRTGGGGTQYF	TRBV6-6	TRBJ2-3	.	TRBD1
TGTGCCAGCAGAAGAGACGGGGGCAAACCTGAAGCTTTCTTT	CASRRDGGKPEAFF	TRBV7-9	TRBJ1-1	.	.
TGTGCCAGCAATACGGACAGGATCTATGGCTACACCTTC	CASNTDRIYGYTF	TRBV6-5	TRBJ1-2	.	TRBD1
TGTGCCAGCAGCCCCGGGGGGGCAGAAGCTTTCTTT	CASSPGGAEAFF	TRBV13	TRBJ1-1	once	.
TGTGCCAGCAGTGTCTCAAGATGGAACTACACCTTC	CASSVSRWNYTF	TRBV25-1	TRBJ1-2	once	.
TGTGCCAGCAGCGACAGCCAGAATTCACCCCTCCACTTT	CASSDSQNSPLHF	TRBV7-3	TRBJ1-6	few	.
TGTGCCAGCAGTGCGCGGGATGTGGGGCCCCAGCATTTT	CASSARDVGPQHF	TRBV25-1	TRBJ1-5	medium-sized	.
TGTGCCAGCAGTGCCGGGTCCCCCCCCAACACAGATACGCAGTATTTT	CASSAGSPPNTDTQYF	TRBV2	TRBJ2-3	once	.
TGTGCCAGCAGACCACGGGGGGGACACAATGAGCAGTTCTTC	CASRPRGGHNEQFF	TRBV6-4	TRBJ2-1	.	TRBD2
TGTGCCAGCAGCGTAGAAGTCAGGGGGCTTGGCTACACCTTC	CASSVEVRGLGYTF	TRBV9	TRBJ1-2	.	TRBD1
TGTGCCAGCAGCTTTTCTAGCGGGAGGAACACCGGGGAGCTGTTTTTT	CASSFSSGRNTGELFF	TRBV7-3	TRBJ2-2	.	TRBD2
TGCAGCGTTGACTACAGCACAGATACGCAGTATTTT	CSVDYSTDTQYF	TRBV29-1	TRBJ2-3	.	.
TGCGCCAGCAGCCACGGGACGGGAGGCTACACCTTC	CASSHGTGGYTF	TRBV5-1	TRBJ1-2	.	.
TGTGCTAGTGGTCCCGGAGTTTCGAACACTGAAGCTTTCTTT	CASGPGVSNTEAFF	TRBV12-5	TRBJ1-1	.	.
TGTGCCAGCAGGGACCTCAGGGTTACGGGCGGCTACACCTTC	CASRDLRVTGGYTF	TRBV6-1	TRBJ1-2	.	.
TGTGCCAGCAGCTTAAGTAGGACTACTGAAGCTTTCTTT	CASSLSRTTEAFF	TRBV7-9	TRBJ1-1	few	.
TGTGCCAGCACCATCGGGACTGAAGCTTTCTTT	CASTIGTEAFF	TRBV2	TRBJ1-1	.	.
TGTGCCAGCAGCCCTTCCGTGACGGGAAGTCATGGCTACACCTTC	CASSPSVTGSHGYTF	TRBV7-8	TRBJ1-2	.	.
TGTGCCAGCAGTTATCCGACAGGGATGGCAGATGGCTACACCTTC	CASSYPTGMADGYTF	TRBV6-8	TRBJ1-2	.	TRBD1
TGTGCCAGCGGGGGACAGCACAACACTGAAGCTTTCTTT	CASGGQHNTEAFF	TRBV2	TRBJ1-1	.	TRBD1
TGTGCCAGCAGCCCAGGGGGTGGGTACCAAGAGACCCAGTACTTC	CASSPGGGYQETQYF	TRBV11-3	TRBJ2-5	.	TRBD1
TGTGCCAGCAGCCCCGGAAGTAAATCACCCCTCCACTTT	CASSPGSKSPLHF	TRBV9	TRBJ1-6	.	.
TGTGCCAAAACGACAGAAAACACCGGGGAGCTGTTTTTT	CAKTTENTGELFF	TRBV21-1	TRBJ2-2	.	.
TGTGCCACCAGCAGAGATTGGGGACAGCTTAACACCGGGGAGCTGTTTTTT	CATSRDWGQLNTGELFF	TRBV15	TRBJ2-2	.	TRBD1
TGTGCCTGGAGGCATGGGCTGAACACTGAAGCTTTCTTT	CAWRHGLNTEAFF	TRBV30	TRBJ1-1	.	.
TGTGCCAGCTCTCCCTACCCGGGACAGTCTAATGAAAAACTGTTTTTT	CASSPYPGQSNEKLFF	TRBV18	TRBJ1-4	medium-sized	TRBD1
TGTGCCATCAGTGGGGACAGAAGCTCCTACGAGCAGTACTTC	CAISGDRSSYEQYF	TRBV10-3	TRBJ2-7	.	TRBD1
TGTGCCAGCAGTGAGGGACAGAACACTGAAGCTTTCTTT	CASSEGQNTEAFF	TRBV6-5	TRBJ1-1	few	.
TGTGCCAGCAGCCCGGGCCCGGGTCGCAACACCGGGGAGCTGTTTTTT	CASSPGPGRNTGELFF	TRBV5-4	TRBJ2-2	few	.
TGTGCCAGCAGCTTAGCGCCAGGGGCTAACACTGAAGCTTTCTTT	CASSLAPGANTEAFF	TRBV7-2	TRBJ1-1	.	.
TGTGCCAGCAGTGGTCCAAATCAGCCCCAGCATTTT	CASSGPNQPQHF	TRBV2	TRBJ1-5	few	.
TGTGCCAGCTCATCCAGGGGGGCCTACGAGCAGTACTTC	CASSSRGAYEQYF	TRBV18	TRBJ2-7	.	.
TGCGCCAGCAGCCAGGAACAGGATCAGCCCCAGCATTTT	CASSQEQDQPQHF	TRBV4-3	TRBJ1-5	.	.
TGTGCCAGCAGCTTAGGGCAGATCCCTTACTTC	CASSLGQIPYF	TRBV7-2	TRBJ1-2	.	.
TGTGCCAGCAGCGGACAGGAGACCACCGGGGAGCTGTTTTTT	CASSGQETTGELFF	TRBV6-4	TRBJ2-2	.	TRBD1
TGCGCCAGCAGTATAGGGACCTACAATGAGCAGTTCTTC	CASSIGTYNEQFF	TRBV10-1	TRBJ2-1	.	.
TGTGCCAGTAGTATTTGGGCGCCAGGGTTCGGCAGCAATCAGCCCCAGCATTTT	CASSIWAPGFGSNQPQHF	TRBV19	TRBJ1-5	few	.
TGTGCCAGCAGCTTAGTGGTAGTTCGCGAGCAGTACTTC	CASSLVVVREQYF	TRBV7-9	TRBJ2-7	.	.